The sequence of this TCR beta chain was determined in a study of tumor-infiltrating lymphocytes in localized non-small cell lung cancer. Study summary: Several tumor histologies, both smoking statuses, and some post-neoadjuvant chemotherapy samples were included. Study results and limitations: Technical variation could not be separated from intratumor heterogeneity here. Only some patients had TCR sequencing, depending on available tissue. Tumors had more T cell infiltration than uninvolved lung, per TCRbeta sequencing and CD3 counts.

This CDR3 has 12 residues. Germline V gene lookup returns CDR1 LGHNA and CDR2 YSLEER. Trimming shortened V by 3 bases and J by 4 bases, and 6 bases separated the two germline ends. Generated by immunoSEQ multiplex PCR, the TCRdb table keeps only in-frame clones and is missing some. The sample has around 13,000 clones; around two thirds are singletons. Regarding this clone: As yet, its antigen is unknown.

The receptor was derived from a human donor with non-small cell lung cancer. The chain couples TRBV4-3 to TRBJ1-2; D is unclear. The sample taken for sequencing was uninvolved lung tissue not adjacent to the tumor. CDR3 coding DNA: TGCGCCAGCAGCCAGGCAGGCTATGGCTACACCTTC. It codes for CASSQAGYGYTF.